The 5 T cell receptor beta chains reported below all come from one sample, sequenced in a study of siplizumab effects on memory and regulatory T cells. TCRdb's copy holds only in-frame clones and misses some; the assay was immunoSEQ multiplex PCR. The sample shows some 87,000 clones, 85% to 90% of them seen only once. The source material was CD4+ T cells sorted from blood. The receptor source for this set is a human donor in good health.

This rearrangement joins TRBV11-2 to TRBJ1-1, with D uncertain. CDR3 length: 14 residues. V shed 2 bases and J shed 1 base, with 8 bases lying between them. Germline V gene sequence: CDR1 SGHAT, CDR2 FQNNGV. The CDR3 DNA sequence: TGTGCCAGCAGCTTACATCAGAAGAACACTGAAGCTTTCTTT. Amino acids: CASSLHQKNTEAFF.

This chain connects TRBV5-1 to TRBJ1-3, with 9 bases matching TRBD1. The CDR3 is made up of 14 amino acids. Germline trimming cut 5 bases from V and 4 bases from J; bases unmatched to any gene: 4. Germline V lookup: CDR1 SGHRS, CDR2 YFSETQ. DNA of the CDR3: TGCGCCAGCAGTACTGGACAGGGGGGAAACACCATATATTTT. Translating gives CASSTGQGGNTIYF.

The rearrangement joins TRBV7-9 to TRBJ2-2; 7 nucleotides match TRBD1. The CDR3 spans 14 residues. The V segment lost 5 bases and the J segment 4 bases; nucleotides outside the gene matches: 4. Germline CDR1 and CDR2: SEHNR and FQNEAQ (reference sequence). CDR3 sequence (DNA): TGTGCCAGCAGCAGGGGACAGTTCACCGGGGAGCTGTTTTTT. This codes for CASSRGQFTGELFF.

The chain recombines TRBV6-6 with TRBJ1-4; 7 bases line up with TRBD1. V trimming: 6 bases; J trimming: 8 bases; junction bases outside the gene matches: 9. CDR3 size: 14 residues. Germline V gives CDR1 MNHNY, CDR2 SVGAGI (reference sequence). CDR3 sequence (DNA): TGTGCCAGCAGGCTGACAGGGCTTCAGGAAAAACTGTTTTTT. It codes for CASRLTGLQEKLFF.

The chain couples TRBV28 to TRBJ1-5; D remains unclear. Trimming took 3 bases from V and 7 from J, leaving 10 bases between them. Germline V CDR1 and CDR2: MDHEN, SYDVKM. The CDR3 covers 13 residues. The CDR3 protein is CASSFLQWQPQHF. CDR3 nucleotide sequence: TGTGCCAGCAGTTTCCTGCAGTGGCAGCCCCAGCATTTT.